This TCR beta chain is drawn from a study of OX40 agonist ivuxolimab in advanced cancers. Clones were sequenced by immunoSEQ multiplex PCR, and TCRdb holds only the in-frame ones, with some missing. Of some 75,000 clones listed, nearly 90% were seen once; the top ten hold approximately 0.67%. Trimming cost V 5 bases and J 6 bases, with 16 bases left between them. This CDR3 spans 14 amino acids. Germline V gene sequence: CDR1 SGHTS, CDR2 YDEGEE. This rearrangement joins TRBV5-8 to TRBJ2-3, with D tentatively TRBD2 (5 bases). Here the sequenced sample was CD4+ or CD8+ T cells sorted from blood, taken in a trial of the OX40 agonist ivuxolimab. This TCR derives from an adult with an advanced solid tumor such as melanoma, head and neck, liver or kidney cancer. The CDR3 is CASSSRAGVDTQYF. The CDR3 DNA is TGTGCCAGCAGTTCCCGAGCCGGGGTGGATACGCAGTATTTT. The variable domain in full, completed from reference TRBV5-8 and TRBJ2-3, reads EAGVTQSPTHLIKTRGQQATLRCSPISGHTSVYWYQQALGLGLQFLLWYDEGEERNRGNFPPRFSGRQFPNYSSELNVNALELEDSALYLCASSSRAGVDTQYFGPGTRLTVL.